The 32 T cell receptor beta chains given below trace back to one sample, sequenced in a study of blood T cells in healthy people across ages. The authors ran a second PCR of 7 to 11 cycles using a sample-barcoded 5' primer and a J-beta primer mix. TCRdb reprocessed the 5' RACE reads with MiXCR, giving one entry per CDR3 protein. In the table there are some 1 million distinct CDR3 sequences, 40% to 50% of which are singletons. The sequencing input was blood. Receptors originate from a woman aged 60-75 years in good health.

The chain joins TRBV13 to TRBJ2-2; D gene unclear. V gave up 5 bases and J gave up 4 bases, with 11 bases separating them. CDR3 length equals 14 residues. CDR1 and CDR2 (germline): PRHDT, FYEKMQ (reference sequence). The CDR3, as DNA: TGTGCCAGCAGCCACGGGTTGGGCACCGGGGAGCTGTTTTTT. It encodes CASSHGLGTGELFF.

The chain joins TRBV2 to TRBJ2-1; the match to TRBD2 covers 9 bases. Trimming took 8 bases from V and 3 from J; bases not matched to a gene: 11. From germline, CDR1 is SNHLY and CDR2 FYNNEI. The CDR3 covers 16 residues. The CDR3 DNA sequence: TGTGCCAGCCGCCATCGGGCTAGCGGGGACTACAATGAGCAGTTCTTC. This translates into CASRHRASGDYNEQFF.

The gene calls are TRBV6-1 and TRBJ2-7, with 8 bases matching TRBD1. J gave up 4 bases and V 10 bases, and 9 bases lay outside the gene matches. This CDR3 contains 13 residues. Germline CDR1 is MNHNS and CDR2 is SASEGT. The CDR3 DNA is TGTGCCATTTCCGGGACAGGACCTTACGAGCAGTACTTC. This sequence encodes CAISGTGPYEQYF.

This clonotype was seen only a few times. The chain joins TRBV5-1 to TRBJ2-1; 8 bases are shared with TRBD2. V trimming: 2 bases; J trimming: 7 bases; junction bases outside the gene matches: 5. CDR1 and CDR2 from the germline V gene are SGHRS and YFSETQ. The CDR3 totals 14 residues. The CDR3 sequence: CASSFSGSGNEQFF. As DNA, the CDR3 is TGCGCCAGCAGCTTCAGCGGGAGTGGTAATGAGCAGTTCTTC. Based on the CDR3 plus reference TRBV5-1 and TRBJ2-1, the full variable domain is KAGVTQTPRYLIKTRGQQVTLSCSPISGHRSVSWYQQTPGQGLQFLFEYFSETQRNKGNFPGRFSGRQFSNSRSEMNVSTLELGDSALYLCASSFSGSGNEQFFGPGTRLTVL.

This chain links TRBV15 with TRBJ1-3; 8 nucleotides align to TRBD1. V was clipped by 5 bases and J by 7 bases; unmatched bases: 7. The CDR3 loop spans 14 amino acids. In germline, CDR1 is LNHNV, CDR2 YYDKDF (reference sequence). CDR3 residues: CATSPDRARNTIYF. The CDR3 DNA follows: TGTGCCACCAGCCCGGACAGGGCAAGGAACACCATATATTTT.

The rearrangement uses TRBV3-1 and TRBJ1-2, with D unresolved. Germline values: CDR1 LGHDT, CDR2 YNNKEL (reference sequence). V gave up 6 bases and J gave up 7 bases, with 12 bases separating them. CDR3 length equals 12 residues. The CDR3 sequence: CASRPKAGGYTF. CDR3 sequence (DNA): TGTGCCAGCAGGCCCAAAGCGGGTGGCTACACCTTC.

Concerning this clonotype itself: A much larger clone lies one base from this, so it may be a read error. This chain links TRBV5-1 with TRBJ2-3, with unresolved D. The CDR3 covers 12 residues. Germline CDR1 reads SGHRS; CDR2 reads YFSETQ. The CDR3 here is CASSLGLDAQYF. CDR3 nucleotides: TGCGCCAGCAGCTTGGGATTAGATGCGCAGTATTTT. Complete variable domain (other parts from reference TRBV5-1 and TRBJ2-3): KAGVTQTPRYLIKTRGQQVTLSCSPISGHRSVSWYQQTPGQGLQFLFEYFSETQRNKGNFPGRFSGRQFSNSRSEMNVSTLELGDSALYLCASSLGLDAQYFGPGTRLTVL.

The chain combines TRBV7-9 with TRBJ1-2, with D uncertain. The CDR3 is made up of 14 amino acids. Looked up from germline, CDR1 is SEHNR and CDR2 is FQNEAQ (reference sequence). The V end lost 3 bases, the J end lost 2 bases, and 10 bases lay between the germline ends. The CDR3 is CASSFLITNYGYTF. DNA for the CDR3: TGTGCCAGCAGCTTCCTAATCACCAACTATGGCTACACCTTC. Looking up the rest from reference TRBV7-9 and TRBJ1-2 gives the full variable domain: DTGVSQNPRHKITKRGQNVTFRCDPISEHNRLYWYRQTLGQGPEFLTYFQNEAQLEKSRLLSDRFSAERPKGSFSTLEIQRTEQGDSAMYLCASSFLITNYGYTFGSGTRLTVV.

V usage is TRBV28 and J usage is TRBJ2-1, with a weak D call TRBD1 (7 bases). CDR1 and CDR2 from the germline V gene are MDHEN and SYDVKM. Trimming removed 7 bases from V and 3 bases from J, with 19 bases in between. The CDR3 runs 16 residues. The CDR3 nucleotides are TGTGCCAGCACGGCCGGAGGGCAGGGGGGCTACAATGAGCAGTTCTTC. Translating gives CASTAGGQGGYNEQFF. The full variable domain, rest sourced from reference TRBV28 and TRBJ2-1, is DVKVTQSSRYLVKRTGEKVFLECVQDMDHENMFWYRQDPGLGLRLIYFSYDVKMKEKGDIPEGYSVSREKKERFSLILESASTNQTSMYLCASTAGGQGGYNEQFFGPGTRLTVL.

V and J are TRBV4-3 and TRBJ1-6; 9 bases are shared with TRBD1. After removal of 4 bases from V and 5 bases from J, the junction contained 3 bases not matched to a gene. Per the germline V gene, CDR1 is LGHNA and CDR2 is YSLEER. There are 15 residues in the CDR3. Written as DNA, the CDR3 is TGCGCCAGCAGCCCACAGGGGGCGAATAATTCACCCCTCCACTTT. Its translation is CASSPQGANNSPLHF.

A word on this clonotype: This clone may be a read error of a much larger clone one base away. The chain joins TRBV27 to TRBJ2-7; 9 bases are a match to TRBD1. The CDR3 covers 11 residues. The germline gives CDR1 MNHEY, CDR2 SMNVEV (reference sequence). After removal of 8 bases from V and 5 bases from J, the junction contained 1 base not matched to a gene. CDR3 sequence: CASGTGNEQYF. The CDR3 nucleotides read TGTGCCAGCGGGACAGGGAACGAGCAGTACTTC.

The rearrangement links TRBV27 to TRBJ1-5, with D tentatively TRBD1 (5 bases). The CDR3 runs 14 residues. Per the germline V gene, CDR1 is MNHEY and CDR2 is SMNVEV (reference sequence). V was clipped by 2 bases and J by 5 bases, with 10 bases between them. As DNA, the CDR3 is TGTGCCAGCAGTTTAAACAGGCGGGATCAGCCCCAGCATTTT. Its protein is CASSLNRRDQPQHF.

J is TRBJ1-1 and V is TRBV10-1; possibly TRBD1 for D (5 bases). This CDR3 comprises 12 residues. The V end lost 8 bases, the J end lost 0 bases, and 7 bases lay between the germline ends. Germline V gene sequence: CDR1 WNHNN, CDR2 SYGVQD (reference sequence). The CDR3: CASSGMNTEAFF. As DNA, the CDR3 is TGCGCCAGCTCAGGGATGAACACTGAAGCTTTCTTT.

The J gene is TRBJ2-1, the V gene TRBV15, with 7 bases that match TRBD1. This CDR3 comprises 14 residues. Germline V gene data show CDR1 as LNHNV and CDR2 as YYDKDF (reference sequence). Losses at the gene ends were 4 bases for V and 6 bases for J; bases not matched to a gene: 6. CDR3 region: CATSKTDRANEQFF. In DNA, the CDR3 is TGTGCCACCAGCAAAACCGACAGGGCCAATGAGCAGTTCTTC.

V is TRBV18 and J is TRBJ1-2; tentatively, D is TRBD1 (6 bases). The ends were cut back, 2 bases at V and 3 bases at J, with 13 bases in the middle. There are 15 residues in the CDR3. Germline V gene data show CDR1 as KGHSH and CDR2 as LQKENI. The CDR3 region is CASSPSQGLDYGYTF. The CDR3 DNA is TGTGCCAGCTCACCAAGTCAGGGGTTGGACTATGGCTACACCTTC.

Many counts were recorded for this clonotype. CDR3 DNA sequence: TGCAGCGTTGCTGTGACAGGGGCCTACGAGCAGTACTTC. Its translation: CSVAVTGAYEQYF. The rearrangement uses TRBV29-1 and TRBJ2-7; 8 bases agree with TRBD1. V trimming: 4 bases; J trimming: 2 bases; junction bases outside the gene matches: 4. The CDR3 loop spans 13 amino acids. Germline-derived CDR1 and CDR2 are SQVTM and ANQGSEA.

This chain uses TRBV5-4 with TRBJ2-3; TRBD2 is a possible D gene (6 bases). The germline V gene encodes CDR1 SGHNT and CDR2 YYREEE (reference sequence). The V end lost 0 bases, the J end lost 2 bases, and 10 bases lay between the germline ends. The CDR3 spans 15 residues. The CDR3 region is CASSLVGGLTDTQYF. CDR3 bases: TGTGCCAGCAGCTTGGTCGGAGGGCTCACAGATACGCAGTATTTT.

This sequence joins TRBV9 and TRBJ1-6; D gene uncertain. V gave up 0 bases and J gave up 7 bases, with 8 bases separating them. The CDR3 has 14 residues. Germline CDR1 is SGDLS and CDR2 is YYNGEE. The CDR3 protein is CASSVGQINSPLHF. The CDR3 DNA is TGTGCCAGCAGCGTAGGTCAGATCAATTCACCCCTCCACTTT.

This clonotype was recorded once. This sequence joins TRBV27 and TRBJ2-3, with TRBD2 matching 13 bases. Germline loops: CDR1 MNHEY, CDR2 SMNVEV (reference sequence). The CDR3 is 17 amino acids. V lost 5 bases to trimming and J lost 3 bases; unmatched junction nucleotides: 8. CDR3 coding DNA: TGTGCCAGCAGTCCTAGGACTAGCGGGGGTTTTACAGATACGCAGTATTTT. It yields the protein CASSPRTSGGFTDTQYF.

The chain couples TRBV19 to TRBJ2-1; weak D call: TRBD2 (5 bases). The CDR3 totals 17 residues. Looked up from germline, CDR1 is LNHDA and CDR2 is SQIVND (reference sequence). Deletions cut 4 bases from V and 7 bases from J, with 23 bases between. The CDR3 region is CASSTILEGVLRNEQFF. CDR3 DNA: TGTGCCAGTAGTACTATCTTAGAGGGAGTATTAAGGAATGAGCAGTTCTTC.

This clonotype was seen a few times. The CDR3 loop is CSTGTVSSYNEQFF. CDR3 sequence (DNA): TGCAGTACCGGGACCGTTAGCTCCTACAATGAGCAGTTCTTC. V usage is TRBV20-1 and J usage is TRBJ2-1, with D perhaps given as TRBD1 or TRBD2 (5 bases each). This CDR3 comprises 14 residues. Trimming took 8 bases from V and 0 from J, leaving 14 bases between them. Per the germline V gene, CDR1 is DFQATT and CDR2 is SNEGSKA (reference sequence).

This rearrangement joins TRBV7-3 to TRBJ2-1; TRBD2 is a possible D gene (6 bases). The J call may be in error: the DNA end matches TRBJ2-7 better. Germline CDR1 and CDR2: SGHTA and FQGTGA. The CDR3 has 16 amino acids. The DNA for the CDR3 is TGTGCCAGCAGTCCCGCCGGTTATAGCGGAGACAATGAGCAGTACTTC. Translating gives CASSPAGYSGDNEQYF.

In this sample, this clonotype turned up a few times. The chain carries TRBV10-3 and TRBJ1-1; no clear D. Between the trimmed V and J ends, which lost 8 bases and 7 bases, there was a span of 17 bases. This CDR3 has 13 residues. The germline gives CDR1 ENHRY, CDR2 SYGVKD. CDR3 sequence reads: CAIGSQANREAFF. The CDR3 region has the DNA TGTGCCATCGGTTCTCAGGCTAACCGTGAAGCTTTCTTT.

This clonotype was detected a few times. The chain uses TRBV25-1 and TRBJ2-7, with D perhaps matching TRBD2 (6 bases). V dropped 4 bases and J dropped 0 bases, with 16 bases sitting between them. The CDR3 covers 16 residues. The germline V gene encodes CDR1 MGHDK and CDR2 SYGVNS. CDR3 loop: CASSVISGSSSYEQYF. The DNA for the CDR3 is TGTGCCAGCAGTGTCATAAGCGGGTCGAGCTCCTACGAGCAGTACTTC.

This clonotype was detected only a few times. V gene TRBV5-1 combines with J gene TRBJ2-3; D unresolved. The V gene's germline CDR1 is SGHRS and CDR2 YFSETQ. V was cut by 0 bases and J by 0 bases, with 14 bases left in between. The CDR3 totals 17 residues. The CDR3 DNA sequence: TGCGCCAGCAGCTTGGGGGTCCGAGGCGCTAGCACAGATACGCAGTATTTT. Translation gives CASSLGVRGASTDTQYF.

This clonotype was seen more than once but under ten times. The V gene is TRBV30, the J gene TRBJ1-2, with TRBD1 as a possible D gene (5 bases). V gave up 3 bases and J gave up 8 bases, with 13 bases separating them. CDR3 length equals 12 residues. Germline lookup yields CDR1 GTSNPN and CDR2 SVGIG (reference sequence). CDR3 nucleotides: TGTGCCTGGAGAGGGGAGGCTGGAGGCTACACCTTC. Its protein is CAWRGEAGGYTF.

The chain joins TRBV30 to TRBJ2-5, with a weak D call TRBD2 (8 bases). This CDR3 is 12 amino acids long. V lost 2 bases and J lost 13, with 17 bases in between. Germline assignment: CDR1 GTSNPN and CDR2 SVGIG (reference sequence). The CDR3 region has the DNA TGTGCCTGGAGTTCTAGCGGGCAGGGGGGGTACTTC. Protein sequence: CAWSSSGQGGYF.

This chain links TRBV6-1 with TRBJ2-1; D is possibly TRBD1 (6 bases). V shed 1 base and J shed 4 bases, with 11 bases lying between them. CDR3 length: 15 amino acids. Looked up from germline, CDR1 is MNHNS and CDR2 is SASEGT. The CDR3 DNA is TGTGCCAGCAGTGAAGGGACAGATACATACAATGAGCAGTTCTTC. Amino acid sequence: CASSEGTDTYNEQFF.

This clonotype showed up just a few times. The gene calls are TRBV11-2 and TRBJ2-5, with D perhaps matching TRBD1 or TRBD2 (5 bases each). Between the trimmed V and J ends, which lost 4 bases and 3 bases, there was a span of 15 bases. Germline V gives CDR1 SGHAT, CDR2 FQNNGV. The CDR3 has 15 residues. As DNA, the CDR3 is TGTGCCAGCAGCTCCACCCTAGCAGGGAAAGAGACCCAGTACTTC. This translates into CASSSTLAGKETQYF.

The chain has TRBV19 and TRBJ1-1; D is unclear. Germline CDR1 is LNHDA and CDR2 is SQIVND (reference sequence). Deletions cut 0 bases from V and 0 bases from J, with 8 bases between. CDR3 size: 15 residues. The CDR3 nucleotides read TGTGCCAGTAGTATAGAAGGCCGGTTGAACACTGAAGCTTTCTTT. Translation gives CASSIEGRLNTEAFF.

CDR3 coding DNA: TGTGCCAGCAGTTATGGGCTCGGGGATCGGACAGATACGCAGTATTTT. It specifies CASSYGLGDRTDTQYF. This chain connects TRBV6-5 to TRBJ2-3, with D tentatively TRBD2 (5 bases). Looked up from germline, CDR1 is MNHEY and CDR2 is SVGAGI. The V end lost 3 bases, the J end lost 3 bases, and 16 bases lay between the germline ends. The CDR3 is 16 residues long.

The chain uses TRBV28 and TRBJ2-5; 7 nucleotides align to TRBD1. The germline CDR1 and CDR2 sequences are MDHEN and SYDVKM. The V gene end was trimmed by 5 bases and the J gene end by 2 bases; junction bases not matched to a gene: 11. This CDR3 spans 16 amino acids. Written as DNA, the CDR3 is TGTGCCAGCAGTCCCCGACAGGGTCAGGGGCAAGAGACCCAGTACTTC. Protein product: CASSPRQGQGQETQYF.